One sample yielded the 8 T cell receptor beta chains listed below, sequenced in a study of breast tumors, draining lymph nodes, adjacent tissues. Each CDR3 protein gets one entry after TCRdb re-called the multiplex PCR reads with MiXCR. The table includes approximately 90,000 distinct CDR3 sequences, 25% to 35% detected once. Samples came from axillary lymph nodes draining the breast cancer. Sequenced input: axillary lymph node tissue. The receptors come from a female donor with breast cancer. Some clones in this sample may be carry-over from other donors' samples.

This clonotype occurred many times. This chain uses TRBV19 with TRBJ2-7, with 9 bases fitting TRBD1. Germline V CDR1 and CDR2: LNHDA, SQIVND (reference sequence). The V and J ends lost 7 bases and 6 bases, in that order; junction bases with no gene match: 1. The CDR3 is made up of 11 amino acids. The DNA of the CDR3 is TGTGCCAGTAAGGACAGGGGCGAGCAGTACTTC. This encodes CASKDRGEQYF.

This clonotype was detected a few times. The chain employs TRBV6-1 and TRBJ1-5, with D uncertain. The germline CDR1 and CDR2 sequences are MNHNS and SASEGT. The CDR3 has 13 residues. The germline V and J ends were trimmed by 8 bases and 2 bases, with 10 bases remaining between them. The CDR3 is CASHTEGNQPQHF. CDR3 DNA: TGTGCCAGCCATACAGAGGGCAATCAGCCCCAGCATTTT.

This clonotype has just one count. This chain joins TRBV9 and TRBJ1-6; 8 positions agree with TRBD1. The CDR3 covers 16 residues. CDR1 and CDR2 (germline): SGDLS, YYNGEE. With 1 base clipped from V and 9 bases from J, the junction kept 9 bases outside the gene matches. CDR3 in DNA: TGTGCCAGCAGCGTATCGGACAGGGCTTGGATTTCACCCCTCCACTTT. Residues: CASSVSDRAWISPLHF.

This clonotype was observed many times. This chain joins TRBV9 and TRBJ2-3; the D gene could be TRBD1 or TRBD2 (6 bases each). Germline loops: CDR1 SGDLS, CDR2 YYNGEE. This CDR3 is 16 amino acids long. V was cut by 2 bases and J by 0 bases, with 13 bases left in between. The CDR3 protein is CASSVRRGESTDTQYF. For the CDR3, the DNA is TGTGCCAGCAGCGTTAGGAGGGGGGAAAGCACAGATACGCAGTATTTT.

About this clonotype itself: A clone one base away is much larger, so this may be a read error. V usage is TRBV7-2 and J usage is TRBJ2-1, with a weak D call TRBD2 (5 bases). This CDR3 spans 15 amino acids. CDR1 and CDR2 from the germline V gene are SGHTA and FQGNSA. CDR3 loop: CASGLDGLFSGEQFF. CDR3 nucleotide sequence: TGTGCCAGCGGCTTAGACGGACTCTTTTCAGGCGAGCAGTTCTTC.

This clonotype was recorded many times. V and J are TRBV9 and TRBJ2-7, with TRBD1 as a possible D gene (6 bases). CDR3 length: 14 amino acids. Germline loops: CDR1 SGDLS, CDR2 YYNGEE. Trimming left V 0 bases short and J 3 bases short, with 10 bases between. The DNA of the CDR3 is TGTGCCAGCAGCGTAGAAGGGGGATACTACGAGCAGTACTTC. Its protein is CASSVEGGYYEQYF.

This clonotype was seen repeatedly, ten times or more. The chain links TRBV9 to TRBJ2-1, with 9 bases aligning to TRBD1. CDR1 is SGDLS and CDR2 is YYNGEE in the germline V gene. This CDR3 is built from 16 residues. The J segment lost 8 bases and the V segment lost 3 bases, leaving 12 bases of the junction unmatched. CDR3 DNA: TGTGCCAGCAGCGCAGGGACAGGGATTTTAATCTATGAGCAGTTCTTC. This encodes CASSAGTGILIYEQFF.

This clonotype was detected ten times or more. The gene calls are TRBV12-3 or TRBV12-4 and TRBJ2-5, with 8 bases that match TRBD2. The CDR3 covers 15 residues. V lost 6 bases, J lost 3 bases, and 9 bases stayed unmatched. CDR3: CASSQSRGGEETQYF. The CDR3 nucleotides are TGTGCCAGCAGCCAGTCTCGGGGGGGGGAAGAGACCCAGTACTTC.